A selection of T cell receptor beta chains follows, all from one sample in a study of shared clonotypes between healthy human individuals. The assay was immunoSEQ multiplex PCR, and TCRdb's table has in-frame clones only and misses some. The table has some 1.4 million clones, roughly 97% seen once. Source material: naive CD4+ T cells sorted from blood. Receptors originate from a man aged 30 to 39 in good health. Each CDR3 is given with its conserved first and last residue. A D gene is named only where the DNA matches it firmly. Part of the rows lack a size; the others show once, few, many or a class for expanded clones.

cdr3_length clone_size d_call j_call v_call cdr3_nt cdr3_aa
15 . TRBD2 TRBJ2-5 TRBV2 TGTGCCAGCAGAGGGGCTAGCGGGGATCGAGGGACCCAGTACTTC CASRGASGDRGTQYF
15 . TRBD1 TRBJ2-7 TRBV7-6 TGTGCCAGCAGCTTAGGGGGACAGATCTTTTACGAGCAGTACTTC CASSLGGQIFYEQYF
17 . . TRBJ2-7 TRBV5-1 TGCGCCAGCAGCCCCGCCCTGGGTGGAGTTAGACCCTACGAGCAGTACTTC CASSPALGGVRPYEQYF
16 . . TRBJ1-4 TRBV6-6 TGTGCCAGCAGTTACCTCGGGAGCAGGGTATCTGAAAAACTGTTTTTT CASSYLGSRVSEKLFF
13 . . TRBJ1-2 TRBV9 TGTGCCAGCAGCGTTGGTATAAATCTTGGCTACACCTTC CASSVGINLGYTF
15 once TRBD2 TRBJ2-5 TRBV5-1 TGCGCCAGCAGCGCAGCCGGGACTAATGAAGAGACCCAGTACTTC CASSAAGTNEETQYF
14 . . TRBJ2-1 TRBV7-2 TGTGCCAGCAGCTCCGGACTGGTTGCGAATGAGCAGTTCTTC CASSSGLVANEQFF
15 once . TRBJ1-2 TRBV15 TGTGCCACCAGCAGACTTTCGGGGGTTCTCGATGGCTACACCTTC CATSRLSGVLDGYTF
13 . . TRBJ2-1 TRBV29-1 TGCAGCGTTGACGGGAGTTACGACAATGAGCAGTTCTTC CSVDGSYDNEQFF
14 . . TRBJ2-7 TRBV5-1 TGCGCCAGCAGCTTGGCCCAACAGGGCTACGAGCAGTACTTC CASSLAQQGYEQYF
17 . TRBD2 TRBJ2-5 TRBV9 TGTGCCAGCAGCGTAGCTGAAAGCGGGGGGTACCAAGAGACCCAGTACTTC CASSVAESGGYQETQYF
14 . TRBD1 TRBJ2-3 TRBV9 TGTGCCAGCAGCAGGGGGCTAAGCACAGATACGCAGTATTTT CASSRGLSTDTQYF
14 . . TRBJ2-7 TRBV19 TGTGCCAGCACCCCTGCTGCCGGTATCTACGAGCAGTACTTC CASTPAAGIYEQYF
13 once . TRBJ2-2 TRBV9 TGTGCCAGCAGCCCCCCGGGCACCGGGGAGCTGTTTTTT CASSPPGTGELFF
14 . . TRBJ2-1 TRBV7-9 TGTGCCAGCAGCTTAGGGGTTTCGTACAATGAGCAGTTCTTC CASSLGVSYNEQFF
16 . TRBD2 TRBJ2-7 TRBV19 TGTGCCAGTAGTACCGCCGCAAGCGGGAGGTTCTACGAGCAGTACTTC CASSTAASGRFYEQYF
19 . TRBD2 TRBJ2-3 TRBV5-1 TGCGCCAGCAGCTTGGGACTAGCGGGAGGGCCATTGGGCACAGATACGCAGTATTTT CASSLGLAGGPLGTDTQYF
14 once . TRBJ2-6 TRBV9 TGTGCCAGCAGCGTAGAGTCCGGGGCCAACGTCCTGACTTTC CASSVESGANVLTF
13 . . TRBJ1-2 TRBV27 TGTGCCAGCAGTTTGCGGACGGGCTATGGCTACACCTTC CASSLRTGYGYTF
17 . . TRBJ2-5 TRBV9 TGTGCCAGCAGCGTGACCCTCGGGGTGTGGTACCAAGAGACCCAGTACTTC CASSVTLGVWYQETQYF
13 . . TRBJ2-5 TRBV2 TGTGCCAGCAGTTACTTTTTGCGGGAGACCCAGTACTTC CASSYFLRETQYF
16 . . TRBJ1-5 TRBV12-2 TGTGCAAGTCGTACAGGACAGGGGGCACATTATCAGCCCCAGCATTTT CASRTGQGAHYQPQHF
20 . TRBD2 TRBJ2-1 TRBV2 TGTGCCAGCAGTGAAAGGGGCGGACTAGCGGCCCAAATTCCTTACAATGAGCAGTTCTTC CASSERGGLAAQIPYNEQFF
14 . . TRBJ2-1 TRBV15 TGTGCCACCAGCTCCCGACCCTCCTACAATGAGCAGTTCTTC CATSSRPSYNEQFF
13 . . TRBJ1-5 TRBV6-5 TGTGCCAGCAGTTATGGGGGGGGTCAGCCCCAGCATTTT CASSYGGGQPQHF
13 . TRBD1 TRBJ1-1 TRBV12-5 TGTGCTAGTGGGAAAGGACAGGGAGATGAAGCTTTCTTT CASGKGQGDEAFF